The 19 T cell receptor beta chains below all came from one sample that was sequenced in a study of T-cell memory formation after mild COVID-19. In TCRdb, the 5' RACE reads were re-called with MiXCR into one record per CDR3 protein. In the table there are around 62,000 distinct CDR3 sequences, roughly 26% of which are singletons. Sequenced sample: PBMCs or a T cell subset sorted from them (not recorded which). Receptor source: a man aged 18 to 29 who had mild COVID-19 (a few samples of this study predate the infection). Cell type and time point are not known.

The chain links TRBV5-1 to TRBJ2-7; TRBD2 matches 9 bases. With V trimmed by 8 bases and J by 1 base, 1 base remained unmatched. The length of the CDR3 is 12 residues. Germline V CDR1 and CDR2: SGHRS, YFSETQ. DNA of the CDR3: TGCGCCAGAGCGGGGGGTTCCTACGAGCAGTACGTC. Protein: CARAGGSYEQYV.

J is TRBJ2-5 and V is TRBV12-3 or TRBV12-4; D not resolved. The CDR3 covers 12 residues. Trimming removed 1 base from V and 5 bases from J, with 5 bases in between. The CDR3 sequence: CASSLDSETQYF. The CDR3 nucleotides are TGTGCCAGCAGTTTAGATTCCGAGACCCAGTACTTC.

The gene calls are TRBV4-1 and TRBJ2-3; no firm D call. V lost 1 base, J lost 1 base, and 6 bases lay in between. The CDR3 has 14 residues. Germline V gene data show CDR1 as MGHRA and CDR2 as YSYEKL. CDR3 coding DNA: TGCGCCAGCAGCCAAGGTTTTGGCACAGATACGCAGTATTTT. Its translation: CASSQGFGTDTQYF.

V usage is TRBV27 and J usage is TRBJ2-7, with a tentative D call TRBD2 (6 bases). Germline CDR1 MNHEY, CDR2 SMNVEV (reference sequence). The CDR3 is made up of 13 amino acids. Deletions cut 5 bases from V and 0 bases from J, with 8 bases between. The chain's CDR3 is CASSIGSSYEQYV. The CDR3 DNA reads TGTGCCAGCAGTATCGGGAGCTCCTACGAGCAGTACGTC.

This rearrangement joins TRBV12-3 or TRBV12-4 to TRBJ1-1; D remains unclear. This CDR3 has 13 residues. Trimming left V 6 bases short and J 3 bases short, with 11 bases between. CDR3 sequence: CASSPAAYTEAFF. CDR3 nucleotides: TGTGCCAGCAGCCCAGCGGCCTACACTGAAGCTTTCTTT.

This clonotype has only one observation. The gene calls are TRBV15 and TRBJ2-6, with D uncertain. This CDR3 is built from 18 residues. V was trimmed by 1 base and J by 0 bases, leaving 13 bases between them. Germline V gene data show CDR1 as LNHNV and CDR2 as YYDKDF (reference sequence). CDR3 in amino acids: CATSRVAEQLSGANVLTF. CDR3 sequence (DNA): TGTGCCACCAGCAGAGTCGCAGAGCAACTCTCTGGGGCCAACGTCCTGACTTTC.

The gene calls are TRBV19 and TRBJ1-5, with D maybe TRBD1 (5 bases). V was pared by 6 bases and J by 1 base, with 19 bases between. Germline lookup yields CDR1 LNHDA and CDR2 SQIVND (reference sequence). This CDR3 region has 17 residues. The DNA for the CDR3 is TGTGCCAGTAGCGCCACCCCCGGGACTACGAGCAATCAGCCCCAGCATTTT. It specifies CASSATPGTTSNQPQHF.

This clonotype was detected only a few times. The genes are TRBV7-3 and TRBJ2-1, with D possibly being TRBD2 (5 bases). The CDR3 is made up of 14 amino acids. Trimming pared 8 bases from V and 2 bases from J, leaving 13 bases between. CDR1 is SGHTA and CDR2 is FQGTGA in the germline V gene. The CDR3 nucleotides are TGTGCCAGCGGTCCTGACGGGGCCTACAATGAGCAGTTCTTC. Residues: CASGPDGAYNEQFF.

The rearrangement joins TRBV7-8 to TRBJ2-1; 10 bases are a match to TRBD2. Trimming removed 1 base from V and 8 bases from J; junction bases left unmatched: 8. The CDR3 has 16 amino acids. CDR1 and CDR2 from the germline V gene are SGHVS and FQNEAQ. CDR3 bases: TGTGCCAGCAGCTTAGAGGTTCAGCGGGGGGGCGATGAGCAGTTCTTC. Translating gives CASSLEVQRGGDEQFF.

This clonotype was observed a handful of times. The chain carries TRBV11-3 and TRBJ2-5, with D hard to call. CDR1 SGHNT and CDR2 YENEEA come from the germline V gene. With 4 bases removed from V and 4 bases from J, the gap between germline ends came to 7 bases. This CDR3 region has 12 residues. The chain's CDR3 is CASSSDLETQYF. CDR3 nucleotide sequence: TGTGCCAGCAGCTCAGACTTAGAGACCCAGTACTTC. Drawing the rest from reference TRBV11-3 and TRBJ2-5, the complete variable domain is EAGVVQSPRYKIIEKKQPVAFWCNPISGHNTLYWYLQNLGQGPELLIRYENEEAVDDSQLPKDRFSAERLKGVDSTLKIQPAELGDSAVYLCASSSDLETQYFGPGTRLLVL.

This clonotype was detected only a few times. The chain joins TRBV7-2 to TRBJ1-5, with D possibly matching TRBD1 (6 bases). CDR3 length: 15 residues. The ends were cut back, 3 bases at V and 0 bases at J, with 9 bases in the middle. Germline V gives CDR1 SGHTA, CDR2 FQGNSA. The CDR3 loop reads CASSFTGYSNQPQHF. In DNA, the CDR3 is TGTGCCAGCAGCTTCACAGGGTATAGCAATCAGCCCCAGCATTTT. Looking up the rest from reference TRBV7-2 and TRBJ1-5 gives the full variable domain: GAGVSQSPSNKVTEKGKDVELRCDPISGHTALYWYRQSLGQGLEFLIYFQGNSAPDKSGLPSDRFSAERTGGSVSTLTIQRTQQEDSAVYLCASSFTGYSNQPQHFGDGTRLSIL.

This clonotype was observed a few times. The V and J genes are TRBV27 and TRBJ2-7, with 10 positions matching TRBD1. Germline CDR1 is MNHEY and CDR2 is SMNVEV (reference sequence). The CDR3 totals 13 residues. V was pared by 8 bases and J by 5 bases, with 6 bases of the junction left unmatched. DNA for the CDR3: TGTGCCAGCGGCCCGGGACAGGGGAACGAGCAGTACGTC. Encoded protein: CASGPGQGNEQYV.

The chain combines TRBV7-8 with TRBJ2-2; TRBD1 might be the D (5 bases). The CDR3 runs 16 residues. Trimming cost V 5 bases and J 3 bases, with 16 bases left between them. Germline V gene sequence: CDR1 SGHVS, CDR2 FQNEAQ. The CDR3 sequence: CASSTRAAPDTGELFF. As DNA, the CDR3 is TGTGCCAGCAGCACCAGGGCAGCCCCGGACACCGGGGAGCTGTTTTTT.

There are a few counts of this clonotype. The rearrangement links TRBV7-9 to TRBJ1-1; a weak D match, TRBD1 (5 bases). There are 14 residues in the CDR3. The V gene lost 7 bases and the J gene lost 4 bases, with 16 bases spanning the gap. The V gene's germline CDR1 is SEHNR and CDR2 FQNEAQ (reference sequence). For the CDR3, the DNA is TGTGCCAGCACCCGGGACGGGACCTTCACTGAAGCTTTCTTT. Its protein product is CASTRDGTFTEAFF.

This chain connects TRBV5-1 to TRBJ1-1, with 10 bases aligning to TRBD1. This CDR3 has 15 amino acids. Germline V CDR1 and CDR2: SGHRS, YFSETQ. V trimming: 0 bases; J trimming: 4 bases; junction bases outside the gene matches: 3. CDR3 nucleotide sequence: TGCGCCAGCAGCTTGGAGAGGACAGGGGGCACTGAAGCTTTCTTT. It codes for CASSLERTGGTEAFF.

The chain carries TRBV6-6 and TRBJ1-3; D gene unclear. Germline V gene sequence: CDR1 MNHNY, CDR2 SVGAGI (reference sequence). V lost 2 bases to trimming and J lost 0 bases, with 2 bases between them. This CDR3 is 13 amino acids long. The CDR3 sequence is CASSYGSGNTIYF. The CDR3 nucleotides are TGTGCCAGCAGTTACGGCTCTGGAAACACCATATATTTT.

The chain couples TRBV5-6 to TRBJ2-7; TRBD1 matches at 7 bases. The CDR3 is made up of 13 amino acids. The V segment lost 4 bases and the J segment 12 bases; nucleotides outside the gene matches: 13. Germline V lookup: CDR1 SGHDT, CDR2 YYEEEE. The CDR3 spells CASSLRQGAAGYV. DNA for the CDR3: TGTGCCAGCAGCCTGCGACAGGGCGCGGCGGGGTACGTC.

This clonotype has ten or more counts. The CDR3 bases are TGTGCCAGCTCACCACCCTACGAGCAGTACGTC. As protein: CASSPPYEQYV. This chain links TRBV18 with TRBJ2-7; D unclear. The ends were cut back, 0 bases at V and 3 bases at J, with 0 bases in the middle. Germline lookup yields CDR1 KGHSH and CDR2 LQKENI. The CDR3 has 11 amino acids.

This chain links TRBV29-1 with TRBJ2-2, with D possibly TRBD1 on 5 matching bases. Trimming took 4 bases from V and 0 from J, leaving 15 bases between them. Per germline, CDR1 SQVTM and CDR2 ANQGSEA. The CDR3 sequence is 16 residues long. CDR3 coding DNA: TGCAGCGTTGGTGACAGAGCGCTCGCGAACACCGGGGAGCTGTTTTTT. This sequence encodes CSVGDRALANTGELFF.